Listed below are T cell receptor beta chains from one sample, sequenced in a study of shared clonotypes between healthy human individuals. Profiled with immunoSEQ multiplex PCR; TCRdb holds only in-frame clones, not every one. The profile shows some 2.4 million clones, more than 85% of them singletons. Input material: naive CD4+ T cells from PBMCs. These receptors originate from a man between 18 and 35 years old in good health. Some clones in this sample may be carry-over from other donors' samples. CDR3s include the opening cysteine and the closing phenylalanine or tryptophan. Size is stated for part of the rows, as once, few or many counts, or as a class when the clone is expanded.

>TRBV4-1|-
CASSPGQYSYNEQFF
>TRBV6-5|-
CASSSLTGSSEAFF
>TRBV29-1|once
CSVQPGKSTDTQYF
>TRBV28|few
CASRATGDQPQHF
>TRBV10-1|-
CASSDAGIDTGELFF
>TRBV6-5|-
CASSSLSRNTEAFF
>TRBV18|-
CASSSLAGVYNEQFF
>TRBV11-2|-
CASSSTGTNTGELFF
>TRBV4-1|-
CASSQVPSSKAFF
>TRBV7-8|-
CASSLEGGLRDTEAFF
>TRBV5-1|-
CASRRDREASKQYF
>TRBV29-1|-
CSVTDRGGQPQHF
>TRBV5-1|-
CASSRTGSNTEAFF
>TRBV5-4|-
CASSDGPTEAFF
>TRBV7-2|once
CASSLAARMVFF
>TRBV7-9|-
CASSSQAYTGELFF
>TRBV7-6|-
CASSLRSYNEQFF
>TRBV28|-
CASSSTGSGEKLFF
>TRBV27|-
CASSSHRAGSFRAYEQYF
>TRBV7-2|-
CASSLLFTGVGTQYF
>TRBV6-6|-
CASSRQGVSNQPQHF
>TRBV7-8|-
CASSLRTGQSSSGNTIYF
>TRBV7-9|-
CAQEAGRAGDTQYF
>TRBV4-2|-
CASSQDSGRASNEQFF
>TRBV29-1|-
CSVTGTSGVTDTQYF
>TRBV19|-
CASDSPDRDEKLFF
>TRBV10-3|-
CAISAERMSNEQFF
>TRBV28|-
CASSLRLGEQFF
>TRBV27|-
CASSLFRLKSRPKYGRQYF
>TRBV28|-
CASRLLAGELFF
>TRBV5-1|-
CASSLAEFRTRGKLFF
>TRBV7-3|-
CASSLTIGLAARADTQYF
>TRBV6-1|-
CASRDGSPTDTQYF